A single sample is the source of the 4 T cell receptor beta chains below, sequenced in a study of CD8+CD57+ T cells in acquired aplastic anemia. Patients chosen for sequencing had shown CD8+CD57+ cell expansion by flow cytometry. Profiles of TCR beta VDJ and CDR3 were generated from a genomic DNA template. TCRdb reanalysed the reads using MiXCR and keeps one entry per CDR3 protein. The profile covers about 200,000 distinct CDR3 sequences, with under 55% appearing a single time and 20% taken by the ten largest. Sequencing was performed on sorted CD4+, CD8+, or CD8+CD57+ T cells (not recorded which) from PBMCs. The receptors stem from a human donor with aplastic anemia.

Ten or more counts support this clonotype. The CDR3 reads CASSPEDRGIGTNEKLFF. DNA of the CDR3: TGTGCCAGCAGCCCCGAGGACAGGGGGATAGGAACTAATGAAAAACTGTTTTTT. The rearrangement links TRBV9 to TRBJ1-4, with TRBD1 matching 10 bases. The CDR3 is 18 amino acids. Germline trimming cut 4 bases from V and 1 base from J; bases unmatched to any gene: 10. In germline, CDR1 is SGDLS, CDR2 YYNGEE.

The V gene is TRBV24-1, the J gene TRBJ2-7, with 8 bases matching TRBD1. Germline loops: CDR1 KGHDR, CDR2 SFDVKD. The CDR3 sequence is 18 residues long. V was clipped by 0 bases and J by 5 bases; unmatched bases: 14. The CDR3 coding sequence is TGTGCCACCAGTGATTTGCAAAGCTTGGACAGGGTTTATGACGAGCAGTACGTC. Translated, it gives CATSDLQSLDRVYDEQYV.

This chain joins TRBV19 and TRBJ1-2, with TRBD1 identical over 8 bases. CDR1 LNHDA and CDR2 SQIVND come from the germline V gene (reference sequence). Trimming took 5 bases from V and 6 from J; bases not matched to a gene: 11. The CDR3 runs 15 residues. Written as DNA, the CDR3 is TGTGCCAGTAGTCAACAGGGGGTAAAGGTCAATGGCTACACCTTC. Amino acids: CASSQQGVKVNGYTF. Filled out from reference TRBV19 and TRBJ1-2, the complete variable domain reads DGGITQSPKYLFRKEGQNVTLSCEQNLNHDAMYWYRQDPGQGLRLIYYSQIVNDFQKGDIAEGYSVSREKKESFPLTVTSAQKNPTAFYLCASSQQGVKVNGYTFGSGTRLTVV.

About this clonotype itself: A read error may explain this, as a much larger clone is one base away. The chain joins TRBV5-5 to TRBJ1-1; no reliable D call. The V end was cut by 2 bases, the J end by 6 bases, with 17 bases between. The CDR3 sequence is 15 residues long. CDR1 SGHKS and CDR2 YYEKEE come from the germline V gene (reference sequence). CDR3 residues: CASSLRPRDRAEAFF. The CDR3 region has the DNA TGTGCCAGCAGCTTAAGGCCGAGGGATCGCGCTGAAGCTTTCTTT.